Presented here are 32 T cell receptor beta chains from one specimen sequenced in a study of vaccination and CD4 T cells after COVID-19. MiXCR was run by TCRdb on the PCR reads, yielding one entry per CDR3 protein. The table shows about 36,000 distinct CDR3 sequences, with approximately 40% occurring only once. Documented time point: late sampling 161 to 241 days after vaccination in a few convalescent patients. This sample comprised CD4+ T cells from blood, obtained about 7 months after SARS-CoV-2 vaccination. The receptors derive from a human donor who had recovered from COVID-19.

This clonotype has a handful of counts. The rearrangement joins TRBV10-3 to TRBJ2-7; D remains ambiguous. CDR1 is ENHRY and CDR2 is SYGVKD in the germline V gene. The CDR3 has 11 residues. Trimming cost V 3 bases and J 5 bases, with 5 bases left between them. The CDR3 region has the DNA TGTGCCATCAGTGACGGTGACGAGCAGTACTTC. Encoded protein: CAISDGDEQYF.

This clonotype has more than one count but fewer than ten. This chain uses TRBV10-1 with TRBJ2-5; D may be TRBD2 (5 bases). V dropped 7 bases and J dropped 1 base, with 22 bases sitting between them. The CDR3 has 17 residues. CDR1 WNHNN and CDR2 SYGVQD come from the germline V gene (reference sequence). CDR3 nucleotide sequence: TGCGCCAGCACCATGACCCGTTCCACTGCGGGCCAAGAGACCCAGTACTTC. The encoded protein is CASTMTRSTAGQETQYF.

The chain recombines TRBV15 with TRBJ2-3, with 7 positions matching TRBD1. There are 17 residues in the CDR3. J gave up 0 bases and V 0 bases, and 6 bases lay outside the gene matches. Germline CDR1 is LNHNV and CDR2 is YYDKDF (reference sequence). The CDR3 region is CATSRDGDSSSTDTQYF. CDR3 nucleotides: TGTGCCACCAGCAGAGATGGGGACAGCAGTAGCACAGATACGCAGTATTTT.

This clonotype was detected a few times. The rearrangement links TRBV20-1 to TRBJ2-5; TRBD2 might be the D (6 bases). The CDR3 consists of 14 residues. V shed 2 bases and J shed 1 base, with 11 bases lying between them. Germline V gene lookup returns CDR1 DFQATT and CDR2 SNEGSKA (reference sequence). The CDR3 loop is CSARSGDPQETQYF. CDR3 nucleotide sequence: TGCAGTGCTAGATCGGGGGATCCCCAAGAGACCCAGTACTTC.

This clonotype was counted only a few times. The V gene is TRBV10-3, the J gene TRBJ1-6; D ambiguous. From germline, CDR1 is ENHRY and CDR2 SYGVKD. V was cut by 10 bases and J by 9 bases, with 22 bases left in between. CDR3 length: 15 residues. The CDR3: CATLRERDRISPLHF. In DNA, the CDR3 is TGTGCCACCCTAAGGGAAAGGGATAGAATTTCACCCCTCCACTTT.

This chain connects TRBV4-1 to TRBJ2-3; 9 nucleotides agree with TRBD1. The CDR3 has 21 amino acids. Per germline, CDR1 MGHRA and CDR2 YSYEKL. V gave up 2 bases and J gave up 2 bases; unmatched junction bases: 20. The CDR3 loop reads CASSQPILPQGAFGDTDTQYF. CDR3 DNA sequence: TGCGCCAGCAGCCAACCGATCTTGCCACAGGGGGCTTTCGGGGACACAGATACGCAGTATTTT.

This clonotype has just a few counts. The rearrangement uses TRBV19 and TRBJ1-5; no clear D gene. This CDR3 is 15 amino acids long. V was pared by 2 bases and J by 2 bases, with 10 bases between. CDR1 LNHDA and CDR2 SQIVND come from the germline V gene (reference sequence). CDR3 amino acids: CASSIWGRGNQPQHF. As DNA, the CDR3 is TGTGCCAGTAGTATATGGGGTCGGGGCAATCAGCCCCAGCATTTT.

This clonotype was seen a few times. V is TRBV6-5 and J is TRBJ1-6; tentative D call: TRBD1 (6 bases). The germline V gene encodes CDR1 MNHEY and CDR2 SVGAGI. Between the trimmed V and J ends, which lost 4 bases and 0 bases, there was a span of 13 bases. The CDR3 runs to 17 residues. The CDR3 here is CASSLTGTSSYNSPLHF. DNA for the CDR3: TGTGCCAGCAGTTTGACAGGCACTAGCTCCTATAATTCACCCCTCCACTTT.

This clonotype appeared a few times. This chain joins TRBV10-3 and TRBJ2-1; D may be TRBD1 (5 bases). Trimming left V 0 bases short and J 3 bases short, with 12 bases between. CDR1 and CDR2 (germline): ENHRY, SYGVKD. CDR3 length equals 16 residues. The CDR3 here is CAISESTTVYYNEQFF. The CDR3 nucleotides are TGTGCCATCAGTGAGTCTACGACAGTATACTACAATGAGCAGTTCTTC.

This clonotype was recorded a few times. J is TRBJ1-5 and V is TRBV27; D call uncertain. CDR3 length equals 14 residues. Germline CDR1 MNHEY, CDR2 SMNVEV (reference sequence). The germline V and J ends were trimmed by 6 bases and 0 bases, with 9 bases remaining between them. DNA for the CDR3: TGTGCCAGCAGCTGGGTGAATAGCAATCAGCCCCAGCATTTT. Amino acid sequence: CASSWVNSNQPQHF.

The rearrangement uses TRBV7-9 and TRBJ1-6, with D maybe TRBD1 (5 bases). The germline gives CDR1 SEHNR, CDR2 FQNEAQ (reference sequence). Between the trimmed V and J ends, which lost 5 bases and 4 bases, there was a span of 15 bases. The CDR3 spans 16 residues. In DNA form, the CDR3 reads TGTGCCAGCAGCCTGGCCGGAGGGGCTTATAATTCACCCCTCCACTTT. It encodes CASSLAGGAYNSPLHF.

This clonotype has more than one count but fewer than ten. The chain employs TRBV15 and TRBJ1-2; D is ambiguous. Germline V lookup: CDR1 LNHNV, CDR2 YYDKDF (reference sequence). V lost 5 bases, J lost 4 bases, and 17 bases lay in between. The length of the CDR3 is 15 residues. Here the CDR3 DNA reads TGTGCCACCAGCGAAGGTTTCTCGGTTTTCTATGGCTACACCTTC. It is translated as CATSEGFSVFYGYTF.

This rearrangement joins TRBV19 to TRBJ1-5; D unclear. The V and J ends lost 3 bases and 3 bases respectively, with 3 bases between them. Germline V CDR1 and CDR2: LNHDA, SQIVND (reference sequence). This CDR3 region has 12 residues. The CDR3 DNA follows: TGTGCCAGTAGTATTTTCAATCAGCCCCAGCATTTT. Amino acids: CASSIFNQPQHF.

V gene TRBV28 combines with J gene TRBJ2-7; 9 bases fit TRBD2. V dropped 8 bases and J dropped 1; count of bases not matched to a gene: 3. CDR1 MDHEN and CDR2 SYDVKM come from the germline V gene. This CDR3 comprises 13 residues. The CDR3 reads CASSSGISYEQYF. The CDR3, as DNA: TGTGCCAGCTCTAGCGGGATTTCCTACGAGCAGTACTTC. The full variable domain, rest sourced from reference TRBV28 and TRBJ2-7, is DVKVTQSSRYLVKRTGEKVFLECVQDMDHENMFWYRQDPGLGLRLIYFSYDVKMKEKGDIPEGYSVSREKKERFSLILESASTNQTSMYLCASSSGISYEQYFGPGTRLTVT.

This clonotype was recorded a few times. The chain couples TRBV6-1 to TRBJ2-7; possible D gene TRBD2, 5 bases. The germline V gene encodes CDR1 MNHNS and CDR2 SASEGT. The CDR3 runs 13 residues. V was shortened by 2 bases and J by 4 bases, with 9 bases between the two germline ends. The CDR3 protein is CASSERESYEQYF. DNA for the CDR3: TGTGCCAGCAGTGAAAGGGAGTCTTACGAGCAGTACTTC.

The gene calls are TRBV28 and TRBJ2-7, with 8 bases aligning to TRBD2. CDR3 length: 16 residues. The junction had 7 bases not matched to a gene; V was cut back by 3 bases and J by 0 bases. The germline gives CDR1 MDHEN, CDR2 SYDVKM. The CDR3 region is CASSFNGGRSSYEQYF. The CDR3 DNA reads TGTGCCAGCAGTTTTAACGGCGGGAGGAGCTCCTACGAGCAGTACTTC.

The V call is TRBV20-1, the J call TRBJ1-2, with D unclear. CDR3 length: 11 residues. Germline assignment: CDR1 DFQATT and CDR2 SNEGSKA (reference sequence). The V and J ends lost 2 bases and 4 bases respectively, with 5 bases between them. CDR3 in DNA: TGCAGTGCTAGACAGACCTATGGCTACACCTTC. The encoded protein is CSARQTYGYTF.

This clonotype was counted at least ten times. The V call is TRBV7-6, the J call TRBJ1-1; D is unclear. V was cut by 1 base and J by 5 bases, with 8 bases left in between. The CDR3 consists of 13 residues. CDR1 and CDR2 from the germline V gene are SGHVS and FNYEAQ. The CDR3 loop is CASSLEVWTEAFF. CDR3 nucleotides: TGTGCCAGCAGCTTAGAGGTTTGGACTGAAGCTTTCTTT.

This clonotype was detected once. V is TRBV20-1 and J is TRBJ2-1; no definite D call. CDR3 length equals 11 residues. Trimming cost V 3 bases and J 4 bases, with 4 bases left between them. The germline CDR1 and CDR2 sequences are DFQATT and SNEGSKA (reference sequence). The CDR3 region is CSARGYNEQFF. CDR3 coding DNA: TGCAGTGCTAGGGGGTACAATGAGCAGTTCTTC.

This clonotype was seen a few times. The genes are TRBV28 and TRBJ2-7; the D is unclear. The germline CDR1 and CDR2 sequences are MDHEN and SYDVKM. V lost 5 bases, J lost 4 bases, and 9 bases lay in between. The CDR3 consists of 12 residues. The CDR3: CASSAPGYEQYF. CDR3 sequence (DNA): TGTGCCAGCAGTGCCCCTGGGTACGAGCAGTACTTC.

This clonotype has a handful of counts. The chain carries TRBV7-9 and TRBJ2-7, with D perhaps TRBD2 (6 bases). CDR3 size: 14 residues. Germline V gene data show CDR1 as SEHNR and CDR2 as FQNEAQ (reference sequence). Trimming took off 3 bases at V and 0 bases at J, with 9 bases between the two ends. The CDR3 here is CASSFGTLSYEQYF. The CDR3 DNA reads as TGTGCCAGCAGCTTCGGGACTCTCTCCTACGAGCAGTACTTC.

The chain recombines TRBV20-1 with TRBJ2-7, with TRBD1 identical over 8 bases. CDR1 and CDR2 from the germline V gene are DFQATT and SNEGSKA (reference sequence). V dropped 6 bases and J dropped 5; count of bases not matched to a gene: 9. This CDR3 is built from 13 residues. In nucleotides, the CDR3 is TGCAGTGCCTCCCAGGGGGCGGATGACGAGCAGTACTTC. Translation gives CSASQGADDEQYF.

CDR3: CASSLANRESVEQFF. The CDR3 DNA reads TGTGCCAGCAGCTTAGCGAACCGGGAGAGTGTTGAGCAGTTCTTC. The chain employs TRBV7-6 and TRBJ2-1; possibly TRBD2 for D (6 bases). The CDR3 loop spans 15 amino acids. V was clipped by 0 bases and J by 9 bases, with 15 bases between them. Germline V lookup: CDR1 SGHVS, CDR2 FNYEAQ.

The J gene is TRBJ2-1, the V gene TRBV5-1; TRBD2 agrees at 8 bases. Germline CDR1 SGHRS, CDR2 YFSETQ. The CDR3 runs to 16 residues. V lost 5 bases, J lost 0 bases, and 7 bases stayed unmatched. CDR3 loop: CASRERGTSSYNEQFF. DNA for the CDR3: TGCGCCAGCAGAGAGCGAGGGACTAGCTCCTACAATGAGCAGTTCTTC.

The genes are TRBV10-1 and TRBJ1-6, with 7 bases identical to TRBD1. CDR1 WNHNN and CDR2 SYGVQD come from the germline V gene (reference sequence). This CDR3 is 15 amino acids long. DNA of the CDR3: TGCGTTCCGCCAGGGGGGTTCGTGGGAAATTCACCCCTCCACTTT. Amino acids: CVPPGGFVGNSPLHF.

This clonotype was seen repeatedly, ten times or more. CDR3 sequence: CASSLGWGNGSGNQPQHF. The CDR3 DNA sequence: TGTGCCAGCAGCTTAGGATGGGGTAATGGTTCAGGCAATCAGCCCCAGCATTTT. The chain links TRBV7-9 to TRBJ1-5; D ambiguous. The CDR3 has 18 residues. V lost 1 base and J lost 2, with 18 bases in between. Germline CDR1 and CDR2: SEHNR and FQNEAQ (reference sequence).

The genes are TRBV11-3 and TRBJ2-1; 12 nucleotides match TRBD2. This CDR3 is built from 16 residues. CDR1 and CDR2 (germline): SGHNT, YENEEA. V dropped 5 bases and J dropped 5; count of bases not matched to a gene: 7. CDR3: CASSRALAGGNNEQFF. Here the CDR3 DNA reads TGTGCCAGCAGCCGAGCTCTAGCGGGAGGGAACAATGAGCAGTTCTTC.

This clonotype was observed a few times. CDR3: CSARDLGNTEAFF. In DNA form, the CDR3 reads TGCAGTGCTAGAGATCTGGGGAACACTGAAGCTTTCTTT. The genes are TRBV20-1 and TRBJ1-1, with D hard to call. CDR3 length equals 13 residues. Germline V lookup: CDR1 DFQATT, CDR2 SNEGSKA (reference sequence). V was pared by 0 bases and J by 1 base, with 6 bases between.

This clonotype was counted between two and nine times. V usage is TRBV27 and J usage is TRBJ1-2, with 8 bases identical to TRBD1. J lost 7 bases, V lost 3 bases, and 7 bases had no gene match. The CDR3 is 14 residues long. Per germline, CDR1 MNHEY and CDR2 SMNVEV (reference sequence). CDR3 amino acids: CASSFLGTGGGYTF. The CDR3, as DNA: TGTGCCAGCAGTTTCCTCGGGACAGGCGGTGGCTACACCTTC.

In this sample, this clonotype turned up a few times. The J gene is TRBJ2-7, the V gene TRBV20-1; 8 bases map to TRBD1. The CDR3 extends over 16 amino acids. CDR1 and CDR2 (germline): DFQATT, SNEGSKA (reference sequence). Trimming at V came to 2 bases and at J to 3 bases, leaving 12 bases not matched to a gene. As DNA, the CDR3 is TGCAGTGCTAGACAACACACCCCGGGACAGGACTACGAGCAGTACTTC. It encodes CSARQHTPGQDYEQYF.

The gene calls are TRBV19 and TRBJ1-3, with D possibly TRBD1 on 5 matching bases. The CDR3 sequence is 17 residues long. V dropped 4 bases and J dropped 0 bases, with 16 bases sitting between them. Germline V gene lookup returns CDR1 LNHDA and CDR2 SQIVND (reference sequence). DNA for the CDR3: TGTGCCAGTAGTACCCAATCAGGGATCCGCTCTGGAAACACCATATATTTT. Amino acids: CASSTQSGIRSGNTIYF.

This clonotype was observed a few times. This CDR3 reads CASSSHDLNTQYF. CDR3 nucleotide sequence: TGTGCCAGCAGTTCACACGACCTGAATACGCAGTATTTT. V is TRBV28 and J is TRBJ2-3; the D is unclear. There are 13 residues in the CDR3. Germline CDR1 reads MDHEN; CDR2 reads SYDVKM. V dropped 4 bases and J dropped 7 bases, with 12 bases sitting between them.